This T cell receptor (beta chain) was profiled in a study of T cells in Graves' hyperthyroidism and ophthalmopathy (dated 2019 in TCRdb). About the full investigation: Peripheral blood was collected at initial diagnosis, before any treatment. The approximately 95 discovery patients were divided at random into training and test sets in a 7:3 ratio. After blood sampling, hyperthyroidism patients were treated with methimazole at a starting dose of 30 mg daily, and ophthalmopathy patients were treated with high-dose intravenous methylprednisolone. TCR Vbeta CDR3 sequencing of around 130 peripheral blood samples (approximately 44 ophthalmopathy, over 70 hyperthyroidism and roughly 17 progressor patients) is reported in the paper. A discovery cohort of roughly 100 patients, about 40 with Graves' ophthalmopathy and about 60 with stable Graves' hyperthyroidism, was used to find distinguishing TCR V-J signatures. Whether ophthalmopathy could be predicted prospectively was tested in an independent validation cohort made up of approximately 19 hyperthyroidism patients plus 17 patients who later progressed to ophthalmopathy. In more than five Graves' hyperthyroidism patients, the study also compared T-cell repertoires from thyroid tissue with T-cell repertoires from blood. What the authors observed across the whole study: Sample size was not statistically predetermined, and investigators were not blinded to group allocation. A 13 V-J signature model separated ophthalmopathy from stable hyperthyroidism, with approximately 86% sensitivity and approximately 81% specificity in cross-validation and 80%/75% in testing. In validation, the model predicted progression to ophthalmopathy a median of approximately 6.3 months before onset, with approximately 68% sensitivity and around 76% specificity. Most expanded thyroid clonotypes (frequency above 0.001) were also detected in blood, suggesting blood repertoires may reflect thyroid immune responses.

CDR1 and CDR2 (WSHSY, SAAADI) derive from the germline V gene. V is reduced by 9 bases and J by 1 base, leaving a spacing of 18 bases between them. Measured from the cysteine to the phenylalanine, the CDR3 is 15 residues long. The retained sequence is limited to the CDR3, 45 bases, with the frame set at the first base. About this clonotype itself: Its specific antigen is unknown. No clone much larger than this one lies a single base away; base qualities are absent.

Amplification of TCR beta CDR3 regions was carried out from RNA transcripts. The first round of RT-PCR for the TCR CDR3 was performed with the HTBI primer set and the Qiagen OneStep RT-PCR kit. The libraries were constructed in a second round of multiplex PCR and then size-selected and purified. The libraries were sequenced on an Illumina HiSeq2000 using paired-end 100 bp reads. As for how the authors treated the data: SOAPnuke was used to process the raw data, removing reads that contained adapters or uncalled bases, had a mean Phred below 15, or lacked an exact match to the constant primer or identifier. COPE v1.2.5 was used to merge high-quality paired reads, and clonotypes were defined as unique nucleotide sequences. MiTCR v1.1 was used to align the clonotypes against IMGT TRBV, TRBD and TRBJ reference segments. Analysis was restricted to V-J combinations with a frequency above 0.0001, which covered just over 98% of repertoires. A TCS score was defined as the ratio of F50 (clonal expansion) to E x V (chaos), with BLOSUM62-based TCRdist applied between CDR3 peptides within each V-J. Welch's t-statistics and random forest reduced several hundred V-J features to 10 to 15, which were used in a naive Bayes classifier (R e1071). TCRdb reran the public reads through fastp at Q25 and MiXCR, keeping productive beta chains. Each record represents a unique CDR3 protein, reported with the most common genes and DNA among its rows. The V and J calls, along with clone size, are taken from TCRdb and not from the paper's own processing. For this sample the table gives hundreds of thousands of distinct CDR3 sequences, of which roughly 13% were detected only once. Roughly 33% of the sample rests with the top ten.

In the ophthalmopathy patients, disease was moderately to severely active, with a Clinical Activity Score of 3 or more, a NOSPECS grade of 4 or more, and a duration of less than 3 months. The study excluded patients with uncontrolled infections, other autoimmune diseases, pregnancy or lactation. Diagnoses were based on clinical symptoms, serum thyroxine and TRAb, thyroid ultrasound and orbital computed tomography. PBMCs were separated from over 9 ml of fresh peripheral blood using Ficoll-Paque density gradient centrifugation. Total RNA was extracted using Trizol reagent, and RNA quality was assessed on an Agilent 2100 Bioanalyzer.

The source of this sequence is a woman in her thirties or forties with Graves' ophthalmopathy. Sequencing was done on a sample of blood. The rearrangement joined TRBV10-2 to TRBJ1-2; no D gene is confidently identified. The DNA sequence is TGCGCCAGTACTACCGGGAAACATTATAACTATGGCTACACCTTC. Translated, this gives CASTTGKHYNYGYTF.